This TCR beta chain was profiled in a study of blood T cell repertoires in COVID-19. Across the whole study: Researchers got acute and convalescent COVID-19 samples from the United States, Italy and Spain.

The J segment lost 10 bases and the V segment lost 5 bases, leaving 4 bases of the junction unmatched. This CDR3 spans 13 amino acids. Germline V gene lookup returns CDR1 SGHDN and CDR2 FVKESK. Method: immunoSEQ multiplex PCR; TCRdb's copy keeps in-frame clones and lacks some. Here the sample spans approximately 100,000 clones, over 55% being singletons. The chain couples TRBV14 to TRBJ1-6; 8 positions match TRBD1. This sequence was found in a human donor with acute or convalescent COVID-19. The donor label of this sample is uncertain. The sequencing input was peripheral blood. CDR3 residues: CASSYRGGSPLHF. CDR3 nucleotides: TGTGCCAGCAGCTACAGGGGGGGGTCACCCCTCCACTTT.